The subject of this entry is one TCR beta chain. This sample was included in a study of blood T cell repertoires in COVID-19. Study as a whole: The origin of the acute and convalescent COVID-19 samples was the United States, Italy and Spain.

Profiled with immunoSEQ multiplex PCR; TCRdb holds only in-frame clones, not every one. The table shows about 480,000 clones, with roughly nine tenths occurring only once. Trimming left V 0 bases short and J 7 bases short, with 24 bases between. The CDR3 covers 19 residues. Germline assignment: CDR1 ENHRY and CDR2 SYGVKD. The sequence derives from a woman between 18 and 29 years old with acute COVID-19. The chain has TRBV10-3 and TRBJ1-4; D is unclear. The sample was PBMCs or T cells enriched from blood (not recorded which). In DNA form, the CDR3 reads TGTGCCATCAGTGAGTCCCTCTCCGTCCAGGCCCAAAGGCGTGAAAAACTGTTTTTT. The encoded protein is CAISESLSVQAQRREKLFF.